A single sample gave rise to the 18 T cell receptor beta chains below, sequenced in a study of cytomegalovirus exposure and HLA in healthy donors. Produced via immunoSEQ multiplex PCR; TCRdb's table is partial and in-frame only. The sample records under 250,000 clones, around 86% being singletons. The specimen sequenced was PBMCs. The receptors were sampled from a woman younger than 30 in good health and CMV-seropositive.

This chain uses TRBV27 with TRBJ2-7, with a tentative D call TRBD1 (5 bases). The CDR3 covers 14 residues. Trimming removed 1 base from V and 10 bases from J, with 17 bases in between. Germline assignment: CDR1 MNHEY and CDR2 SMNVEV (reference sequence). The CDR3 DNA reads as TGTGCCAGCAGTTTATTGGACACCACTACGAATCAGTACTTC. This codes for CASSLLDTTTNQYF.

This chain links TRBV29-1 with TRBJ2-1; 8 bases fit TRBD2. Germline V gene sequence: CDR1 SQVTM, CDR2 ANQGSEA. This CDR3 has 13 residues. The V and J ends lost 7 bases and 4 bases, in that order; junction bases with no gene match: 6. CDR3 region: CSAEGTRYNEQFF. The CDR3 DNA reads TGCAGCGCCGAAGGGACTAGGTACAATGAGCAGTTCTTC.

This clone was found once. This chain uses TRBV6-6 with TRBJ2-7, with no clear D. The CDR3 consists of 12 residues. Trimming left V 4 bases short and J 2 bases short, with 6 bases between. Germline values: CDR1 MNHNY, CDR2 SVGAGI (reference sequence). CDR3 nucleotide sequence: TGTGCCAGCAGTTCTATTCCCTACGAGCAGTACTTC. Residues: CASSSIPYEQYF.

CDR3 DNA sequence: TGCAGCGTTGTAGGGGCCCCTAGGGAGCAGTACTTC. Amino acids: CSVVGAPREQYF. This chain uses TRBV29-1 with TRBJ2-7; maybe TRBD1 (5 bases). This CDR3 has 12 residues. The germline CDR1 and CDR2 sequences are SQVTM and ANQGSEA. The V end lost 4 bases, the J end lost 7 bases, and 14 bases lay between the germline ends.

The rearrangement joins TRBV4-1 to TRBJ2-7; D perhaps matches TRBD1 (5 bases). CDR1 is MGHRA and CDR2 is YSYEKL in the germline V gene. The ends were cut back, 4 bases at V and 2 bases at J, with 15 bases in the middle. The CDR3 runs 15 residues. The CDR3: CASSRQETAPYEQYF. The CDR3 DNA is TGCGCCAGCAGCCGGCAGGAGACAGCGCCCTACGAGCAGTACTTC.

CDR3 sequence (DNA): TGTGCCTGGGGGCAGTGGGGGAGGTTGGACACTGAAGCTTTCTTT. Amino acid sequence: CAWGQWGRLDTEAFF. The chain combines TRBV30 with TRBJ1-1, with D perhaps TRBD1 (5 bases). Deletions cut 5 bases from V and 3 bases from J, with 19 bases between. Germline V gene data show CDR1 as GTSNPN and CDR2 as SVGIG (reference sequence). The length of the CDR3 is 15 residues.

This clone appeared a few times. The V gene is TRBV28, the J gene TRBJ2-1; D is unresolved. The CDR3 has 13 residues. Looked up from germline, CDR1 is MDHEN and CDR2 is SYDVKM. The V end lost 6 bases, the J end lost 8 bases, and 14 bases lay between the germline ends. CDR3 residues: CASRSWNRDEQFF. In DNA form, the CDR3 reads TGTGCCAGCAGATCCTGGAACCGGGATGAGCAGTTCTTC.

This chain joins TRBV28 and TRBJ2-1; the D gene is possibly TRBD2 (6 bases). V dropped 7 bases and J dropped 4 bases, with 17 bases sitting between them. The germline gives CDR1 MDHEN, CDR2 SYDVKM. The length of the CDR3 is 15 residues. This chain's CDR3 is CASKTAGLWYNEQFF. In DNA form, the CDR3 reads TGTGCCAGCAAGACCGCGGGACTGTGGTACAATGAGCAGTTCTTC.

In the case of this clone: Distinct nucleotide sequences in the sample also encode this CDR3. The chain's CDR3 is CASSRTGGTEAFF. The CDR3 DNA is TGTGCCAGCAGTCGCACAGGGGGAACTGAAGCTTTCTTT. The rearrangement joins TRBV27 to TRBJ1-1, with 8 bases that match TRBD1. The CDR3 covers 13 residues. Germline loops: CDR1 MNHEY, CDR2 SMNVEV (reference sequence). V lost 5 bases and J lost 5; bases outside the gene matches: 4.

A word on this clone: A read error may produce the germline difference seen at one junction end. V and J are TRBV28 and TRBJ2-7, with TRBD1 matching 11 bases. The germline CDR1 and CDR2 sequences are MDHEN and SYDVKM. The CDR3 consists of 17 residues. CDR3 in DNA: TGTGCCAGCAGTTTTTATCCCCGGACAGGGGGCTCCGACGAGCAGTACTTC. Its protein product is CASSFYPRTGGSDEQYF. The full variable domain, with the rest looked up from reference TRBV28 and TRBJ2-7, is DVKVTQSSRYLVKRTGEKVFLECVQDMDHENMFWYRQDPGLGLRLIYFSYDVKMKEKGDIPEGYSVSREKKERFSLILESASTNQTSMYLCASSFYPRTGGSDEQYFGPGTRLTVT.

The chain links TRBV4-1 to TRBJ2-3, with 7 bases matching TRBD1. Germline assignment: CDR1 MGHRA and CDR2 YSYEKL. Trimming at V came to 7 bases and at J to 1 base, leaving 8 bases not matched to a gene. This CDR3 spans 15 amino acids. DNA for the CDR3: TGCGCCAGCACCTCGACAGGGTTCGGCACAGATACGCAGTATTTT. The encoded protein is CASTSTGFGTDTQYF.

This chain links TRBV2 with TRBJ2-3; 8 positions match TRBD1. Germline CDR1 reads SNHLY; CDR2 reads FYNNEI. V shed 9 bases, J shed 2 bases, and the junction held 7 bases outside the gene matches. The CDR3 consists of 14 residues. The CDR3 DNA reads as TGTGCCAGTGCCCCGGACAGGGACACAGATACGCAGTATTTT. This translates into CASAPDRDTDTQYF. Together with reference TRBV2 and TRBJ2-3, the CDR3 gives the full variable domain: EPEVTQTPSHQVTQMGQEVILRCVPISNHLYFYWYRQILGQKVEFLVSFYNNEISEKSEIFDDQFSVERPDGSNFTLKIRSTKLEDSAMYFCASAPDRDTDTQYFGPGTRLTVL.

Written as DNA, the CDR3 is TGTGCCAGCAGTTTTAACAGGGAATCCTACAATGAGCAGTTCTTC. This sequence encodes CASSFNRESYNEQFF. The V gene is TRBV6-5, the J gene TRBJ2-1, with D maybe TRBD1 (6 bases). CDR1 MNHEY and CDR2 SVGAGI come from the germline V gene. Trimming took 4 bases from V and 1 from J, leaving 11 bases between them. This CDR3 spans 15 amino acids.

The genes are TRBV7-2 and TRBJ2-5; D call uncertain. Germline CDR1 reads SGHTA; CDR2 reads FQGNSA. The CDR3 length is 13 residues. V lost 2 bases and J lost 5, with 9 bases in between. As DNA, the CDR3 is TGTGCCAGCAGCTTAATTGTCGGGGAGACCCAGTACTTC. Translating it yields CASSLIVGETQYF.

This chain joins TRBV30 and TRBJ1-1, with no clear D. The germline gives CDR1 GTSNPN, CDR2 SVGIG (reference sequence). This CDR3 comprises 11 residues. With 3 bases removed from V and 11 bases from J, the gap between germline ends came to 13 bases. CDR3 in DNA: TGTGCCTGGAGAAGGAACCTGGAGGCTTTCTTT. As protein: CAWRRNLEAFF.

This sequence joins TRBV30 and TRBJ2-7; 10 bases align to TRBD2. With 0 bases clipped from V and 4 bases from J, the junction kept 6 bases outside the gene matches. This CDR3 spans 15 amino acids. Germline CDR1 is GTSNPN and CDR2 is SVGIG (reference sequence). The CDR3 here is CAWSVLTSGWYEQYF. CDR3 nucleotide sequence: TGTGCCTGGAGTGTACTGACTAGCGGGTGGTACGAGCAGTACTTC.

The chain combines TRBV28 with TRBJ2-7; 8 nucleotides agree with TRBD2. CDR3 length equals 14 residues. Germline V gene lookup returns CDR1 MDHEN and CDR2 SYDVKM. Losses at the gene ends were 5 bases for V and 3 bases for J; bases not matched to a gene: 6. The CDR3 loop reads CASSQAGVVYEQYF. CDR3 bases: TGTGCCAGCAGTCAAGCGGGAGTCGTCTACGAGCAGTACTTC.

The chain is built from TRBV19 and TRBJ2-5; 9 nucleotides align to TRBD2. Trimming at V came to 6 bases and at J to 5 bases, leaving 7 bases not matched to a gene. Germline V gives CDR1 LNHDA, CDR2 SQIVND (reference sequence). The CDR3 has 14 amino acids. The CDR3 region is CASSLAGTRETQYF. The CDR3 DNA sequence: TGTGCCAGTAGCCTAGCGGGGACCAGGGAGACCCAGTACTTC.